This T cell receptor (beta chain) was captured by sequencing in a study of blood T cells in healthy people across ages. Donors were systemically healthy Caucasian individuals from Russia aged roughly 6 to 100 years. Each sample gave at least 6 million isolated PBMCs. Combining a sample-barcoded 5' primer with a J-beta primer mix, a second PCR ran for 7 to 11 cycles. TCRdb recomputed calls from the 5' RACE reads with MiXCR, one row per CDR3 protein. The sample records 750,000 or so distinct CDR3 sequences, 20% to 25% being singletons. With 3 bases removed from V and 2 bases from J, the gap between germline ends came to 15 bases. The CDR3 loop spans 16 amino acids. Germline assignment: CDR1 MGHDK and CDR2 SYGVNS. This same sample was also part of a study on T cells of mothers and their children.

The TCR comes from a boy under 18 in good health. The chain uses TRBV25-1 and TRBJ2-3; no reliable D call. The sample consisted of blood. CDR3 bases: TGTGCCAGCAGTGATCAGCAGGACCGTCACACAGATACGCAGTATTTT. This codes for CASSDQQDRHTDTQYF.